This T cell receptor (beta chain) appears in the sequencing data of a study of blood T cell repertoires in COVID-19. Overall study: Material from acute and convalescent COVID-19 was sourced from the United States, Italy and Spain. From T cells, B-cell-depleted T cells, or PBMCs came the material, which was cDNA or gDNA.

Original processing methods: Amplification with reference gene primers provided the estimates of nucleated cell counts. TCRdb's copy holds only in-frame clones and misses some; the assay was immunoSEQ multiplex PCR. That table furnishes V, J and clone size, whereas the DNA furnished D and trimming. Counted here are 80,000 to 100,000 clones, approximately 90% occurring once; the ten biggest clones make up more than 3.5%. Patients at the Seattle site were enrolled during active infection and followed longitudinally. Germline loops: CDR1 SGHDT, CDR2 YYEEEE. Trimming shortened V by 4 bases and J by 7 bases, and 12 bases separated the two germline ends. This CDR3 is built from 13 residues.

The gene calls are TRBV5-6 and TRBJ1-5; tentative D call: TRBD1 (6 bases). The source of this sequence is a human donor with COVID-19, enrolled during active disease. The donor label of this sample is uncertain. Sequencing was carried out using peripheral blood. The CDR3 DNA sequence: TGTGCCAGCAGCAAAAGCAGGGGCCAGCCCCAGCATTTT. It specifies CASSKSRGQPQHF.